These 17 T cell receptor beta chains originate from one sample sequenced in a study of Graves' ophthalmopathy and Graves' hyperthyroidism. Amplified TCR beta CDR3 regions were obtained using RNA transcripts as template. RT-PCR with HTBI primers came first, then second-round multiplex PCR. MiXCR was run by TCRdb on the multiplex PCR reads, yielding one entry per CDR3 protein. Of about 550,000 distinct CDR3 sequences in the sample, roughly 40% were seen once. Material for sequencing was peripheral blood or thyroid tissue (not recorded which). These receptors were collected from an adult man with Graves' hyperthyroidism.

Comments on this clonotype: Since the CDR3 does not end with the conserved phenylalanine or tryptophan, this likely comes from a read error. The limits of the CDR3 on the DNA are not certain, so only TCRdb's listed CDR3 is given. V and J are TRBV29-1 and TRBJ1-1; the DNA was not used to check the table's D call, TRBD1. Per the germline V gene, CDR1 is SQVTM and CDR2 is ANQGSEA. 10 amino acids form the CDR3, both terminal residues included. The CDR3 protein is CSVAKRDTAY.

V is TRBV2 and J is TRBJ2-7; D perhaps matches TRBD1 (5 bases). V was shortened by 7 bases and J by 3 bases, with 10 bases between the two germline ends. This CDR3 has 12 residues. Germline V lookup: CDR1 SNHLY, CDR2 FYNNEI. The DNA of the CDR3 is TGTGCCAGCAAGGCTCAGGGCTACGAGCAGTACTTC. Translated: CASKAQGYEQYF. Filled out from reference TRBV2 and TRBJ2-7, the complete variable domain reads EPEVTQTPSHQVTQMGQEVILRCVPISNHLYFYWYRQILGQKVEFLVSFYNNEISEKSEIFDDQFSVERPDGSNFTLKIRSTKLEDSAMYFCASKAQGYEQYFGPGTRLTVT.

This clonotype was seen repeatedly, ten times or more. For the CDR3, the DNA is TGTGCCAGCAGCGAAGAGGGACTGTCATCGGGGGAGCAGTACTTC. It translates to CASSEEGLSSGEQYF. This rearrangement joins TRBV13 to TRBJ2-7; weak D call: TRBD2 (6 bases). Trimming removed 5 bases at V and 7 bases at J, with 21 bases between. This CDR3 has 15 amino acids. Germline V lookup: CDR1 PRHDT, CDR2 FYEKMQ (reference sequence).

V and J are TRBV20-1 and TRBJ1-6; D gene ambiguous. CDR3 length: 12 amino acids. Germline values: CDR1 DFQATT, CDR2 SNEGSKA (reference sequence). With 7 bases removed from V and 9 bases from J, the gap between germline ends came to 13 bases. The CDR3 is CSVDPMGSPLHF. The CDR3 bases are TGCAGTGTAGACCCCATGGGTTCACCCCTCCACTTT.

The chain joins TRBV20-1 to TRBJ2-7; 7 bases agree with TRBD2. The J call is in doubt because the DNA end fits TRBJ2-1 better. The V gene's germline CDR1 is DFQATT and CDR2 SNEGSKA (reference sequence). The CDR3 extends over 14 amino acids. The CDR3 DNA reads as TGCAGTGCTAGATCAGTAGCGGGCTACAATGAGCAGTTCTTC. Residues: CSARSVAGYNEQFF.

The chain employs TRBV29-1 and TRBJ2-3; 10 nucleotides line up with TRBD2. V was clipped by 4 bases and J by 4 bases; unmatched bases: 8. Germline V gene lookup returns CDR1 SQVTM and CDR2 ANQGSEA. The CDR3 length is 15 residues. The chain's CDR3 is CSVVGLAGASDTQYF. CDR3 bases: TGCAGCGTTGTGGGCCTAGCGGGAGCCTCAGATACGCAGTATTTT.

In its sample, this clonotype was seen many times. This chain uses TRBV19 with TRBJ1-5; no clear D gene. In germline, CDR1 is LNHDA, CDR2 SQIVND (reference sequence). Trimming stripped 1 base from V and 2 bases from J, with 9 bases between. CDR3 size: 15 residues. DNA for the CDR3: TGTGCCAGTAGTATAGGGGGTTGGGGCAATCAGCCCCAGCATTTT. It specifies CASSIGGWGNQPQHF.

The gene calls are TRBV20-1 and TRBJ2-6, with D hard to call. V lost 6 bases to trimming and J lost 0 bases, with 15 bases between them. The CDR3 is made up of 16 amino acids. Per the germline V gene, CDR1 is DFQATT and CDR2 is SNEGSKA (reference sequence). The CDR3 DNA follows: TGCAGTGCCACCAGCAGAGGAGACTCTGGGGCCAACGTCCTGACTTTC. Translated, it gives CSATSRGDSGANVLTF.

This rearrangement joins TRBV7-9 to TRBJ2-1, with D perhaps TRBD2 (6 bases). Per the germline V gene, CDR1 is SEHNR and CDR2 is FQNEAQ (reference sequence). The CDR3 has 17 amino acids. V lost 5 bases and J lost 2, with 19 bases in between. The CDR3 bases are TGTGCCAGCAGCCCTCTTTCGCGGGGAAGCCCCTACAATGAGCAGTTCTTC. This translates into CASSPLSRGSPYNEQFF.

This chain uses TRBV9 with TRBJ1-1, with D unresolved. The CDR3 sequence is 14 residues long. Germline CDR1 and CDR2: SGDLS and YYNGEE. Trimming took 0 bases from V and 7 from J, leaving 13 bases between them. This chain's CDR3 is CASSVVPGYGEAFF. The CDR3, as DNA: TGTGCCAGCAGCGTAGTCCCGGGGTACGGTGAAGCTTTCTTT.

The rearrangement uses TRBV15 and TRBJ2-7; D is ambiguous. The germline V gene encodes CDR1 LNHNV and CDR2 YYDKDF (reference sequence). CDR3 size: 14 residues. V shed 3 bases and J shed 2 bases, with 11 bases lying between them. The CDR3 DNA sequence: TGTGCCACCAGCAGTAGAGGCAGAACCTACGAGCAGTACTTC. This translates into CATSSRGRTYEQYF.

This clonotype was seen only once. The V and J genes are TRBV10-3 and TRBJ1-2; D gene ambiguous. Looked up from germline, CDR1 is ENHRY and CDR2 is SYGVKD. The CDR3 sequence is 10 residues long. Trimming left V 10 bases short and J 4 bases short, with 7 bases between. The chain's CDR3 is CATASYGYTF. The CDR3 bases are TGTGCCACCGCATCCTATGGCTACACCTTC.

About this clonotype itself: This may come from a read error, since a much larger clone is one base off. V is TRBV19 and J is TRBJ1-5; 7 bases line up with TRBD1. The CDR3 length is 17 residues. CDR1 LNHDA and CDR2 SQIVND come from the germline V gene (reference sequence). The CDR3 loop reads CVSSIRKGGSSNQPQHF. CDR3 bases: TGTGTCAGTAGTATTCGGAAAGGGGGCTCTAGTAATCAGCCCCAGCATTTT.

This clonotype was observed at least ten times. V gene TRBV20-1 combines with J gene TRBJ2-7; TRBD1 aligns across 10 bases. The CDR3 covers 12 residues. Germline CDR1 reads DFQATT; CDR2 reads SNEGSKA (reference sequence). V lost 8 bases and J lost 3; bases outside the gene matches: 4. DNA of the CDR3: TGCAGTTGTAGGGACAGGGGCTACGAGCAGTACTTC. This translates into CSCRDRGYEQYF.

The chain couples TRBV2 to TRBJ2-1, with TRBD2 identical over 10 bases. V dropped 9 bases and J dropped 9; count of bases not matched to a gene: 11. The CDR3 has 14 residues. The germline CDR1 and CDR2 sequences are SNHLY and FYNNEI. The DNA of the CDR3 is TGTGCCAGTACACCCACTAGCGGGGTTGGTGAGCAGTTCTTC. It codes for CASTPTSGVGEQFF.

A few counts support this clonotype. The chain employs TRBV10-2 and TRBJ2-3; possible D gene TRBD2, 5 bases. V dropped 2 bases and J dropped 2 bases, with 11 bases sitting between them. Germline-derived CDR1 and CDR2 are WSHSY and SAAADI. This CDR3 contains 15 residues. CDR3 region: CASSENRGITDTQYF. As DNA, the CDR3 is TGCGCCAGCAGTGAGAACAGAGGGATCACAGATACGCAGTATTTT.

Comment on this clonotype: The limits of the CDR3 on the DNA are not certain, so only TCRdb's listed CDR3 is given. The chain links TRBV10-3 to TRBJ2-2; TRBD2 is the table's D call, not checked against the DNA. CDR1 and CDR2 from the germline V gene are ENHRY and SYGVKD. The CDR3 adds up to 23 amino acids, both ends counted. CDR3: CAIEDLEGPKANVLTFGAGELFF.